This T cell receptor beta chain was sequenced during a study of T cells in Graves' hyperthyroidism and ophthalmopathy. General observations from the study: Blood also showed most of the thyroid clonotypes that were expanded above 0.001.

This clonotype has a count of ten or more. The antigen is not known. Thyroid ultrasound and orbital computed tomography, with clinical symptoms and serum thyroxine and TRAb, informed diagnoses. Source material for PBMCs was over 7.5 ml fresh peripheral blood. Researchers took RNA transcripts and amplified the TCR beta CDR3 regions from them. When the TCR CDR3 underwent first-round RT-PCR, the HTBI primer set was used. TCRdb analysed the multiplex PCR reads with MiXCR anew, one entry per CDR3 protein. The sample has about half a million distinct CDR3 sequences; about 15% are singletons. With 7 bases removed from V and 7 bases from J, the gap between germline ends came to 16 bases. Germline assignment: CDR1 MDHEN and CDR2 SYDVKM. The CDR3 extends over 13 amino acids.

The V call is TRBV28, the J call TRBJ1-1; no reliable D call. Specimen: blood. The receptor comes from a woman in her twenties or thirties with Graves' ophthalmopathy. CDR3 region: CASTSGFLYEAFF. In DNA form, the CDR3 reads TGTGCCAGCACCTCCGGGTTCCTTTATGAAGCTTTCTTT.